This TCR beta chain emerged from a study of blood T cell repertoires in COVID-19. About the research overall: T cells, B-cell-depleted T cells, or PBMCs supplied cDNA or gDNA.

Sequenced by immunoSEQ multiplex PCR; TCRdb stores in-frame clones only, minus some. Of 130,000 to 150,000 clones in the sample, around four fifths were seen once. Germline lookup yields CDR1 MNHNS and CDR2 SASEGT. The CDR3 length is 17 residues. Between the trimmed V and J ends, which lost 2 bases and 3 bases, there was a span of 20 bases. The J gene is TRBJ2-7, the V gene TRBV6-1; D may be TRBD2 (6 bases). The sequencing input was peripheral blood. This receptor was identified in a human donor in a cohort sampled during active COVID-19. CDR3 residues: CASSESMTSPWGYEQYV. For the CDR3, the DNA is TGTGCCAGCAGTGAATCGATGACTAGTCCCTGGGGCTACGAGCAGTACGTC.